This note documents a single T cell receptor beta chain sequence. The record originates from a study of blood T cell repertoires in COVID-19. CDR1 ENHRY and CDR2 SYGVKD come from the germline V gene. V was pared by 0 bases and J by 1 base, with 9 bases between. This CDR3 comprises 15 residues. This table comes from immunoSEQ multiplex PCR, and its TCRdb copy is limited to in-frame clones, with some not included. The sample shows 200,000 to 250,000 clones, more than 85% of them seen only once. The clonotype originates from a woman aged 45 to 65 with COVID-19, enrolled during active disease. The J gene is TRBJ1-1, the V gene TRBV10-3; a weak D match, TRBD1 (6 bases). Input material: peripheral blood. This chain's CDR3 is CAISESKGENTEAFF. As DNA, the CDR3 is TGTGCCATCAGTGAGTCGAAGGGGGAGAACACTGAAGCTTTCTTT.